A selection of T cell receptor beta chains follows, all from one sample in a study of T cell repertoires in cytomegalovirus infection. TCRdb reprocessed the reads with MiXCR, giving one entry per CDR3 protein. The table records just under 500,000 distinct CDR3 sequences, 30% to 40% of them present only once. Their antigens are not known. The source material was cultured PBMCs, sampled from culture after CMV antigen stimulation. The receptors come from a human donor in good health (CMV status not recorded). Some clones in this sample may be carry-over from other donors' samples. CDR3s include the opening cysteine and the closing phenylalanine or tryptophan. A D gene is named only where the DNA matches it firmly. Some rows have no size entry. The others give once, few or many, or a class for an expanded clone.

D gene	clone size	V gene	J gene	CDR3 DNA	CDR3 protein
-	few	TRBV6-2/TRBV6-3	TRBJ2-7	TGTGCCAGCAGGGAAAGGCGGAATACCTACGAGCAGTACTTC	CASRERRNTYEQYF
TRBD1	-	TRBV12-3/TRBV12-4	TRBJ2-5	TGTGCCAGCAGTTTCGGGACAGGGTATCAAGAGACCCAGTACTTC	CASSFGTGYQETQYF
-	-	TRBV7-9	TRBJ2-1	TGTGCCAGCAGCTTATACGTCCGGCACGATGAGCAGTTCTTC	CASSLYVRHDEQFF
-	few	TRBV6-5	TRBJ1-1	TGTGCCAGCAGAAAGCACGGACAGTTGAACACTGAAGCTTTCTTT	CASRKHGQLNTEAFF
-	few	TRBV6-2/TRBV6-3	TRBJ1-5	TGTGCCAGCGGGGAAATACTGAATCAGCCCCAGCATTTT	CASGEILNQPQHF
TRBD1	few	TRBV7-3	TRBJ2-5	TGTGCCAGCAGCCCGGCCGGACAGGGGAAGACCCAGTACTTC	CASSPAGQGKTQYF
-	many	TRBV7-2	TRBJ1-2	TGTGCCAGCAGCTTCGACAGGTGGAACTATGGCTACACCTTC	CASSFDRWNYGYTF
-	-	TRBV7-4	TRBJ1-6	TGTGCCAGCAGCTCCTCAGGGGTTAATTCACCCCACCACTTT	CASSSSGVNSPHHF
TRBD1	few	TRBV9	TRBJ1-1	TGTGCCAGCAGCGTCAGCTCGGGACAGGGGGCTGGGGTGAACACTGAAGCTTTCTTT	CASSVSSGQGAGVNTEAFF
-	-	TRBV11-2	TRBJ2-4	TGTGCCAGCAGCCCCCTCGCGACTACTTTTGGGACCAAAAACATTCAGTACTTC	CASSPLATTFGTKNIQYF
-	-	TRBV9	TRBJ1-4	TGTGCCAGCAGCGGAGGGACCCTAGGGGATGAAAAACTGTTTTTT	CASSGGTLGDEKLFF
-	-	TRBV5-1	TRBJ2-1	TGCGCCAGCAGCAGTTGGCCGTACAATGAGCAGTTCTTC	CASSSWPYNEQFF
TRBD2	-	TRBV4-3	TRBJ2-2	TGCGCCAGCAGCCAAGGGTTCGGGACTAAAGGCGGGGAGCTGTTTTTT	CASSQGFGTKGGELFF
-	few	TRBV28	TRBJ2-7	TGTGCCAGCAGGCCAACAGGTTCCTACGAGCAGTACTTC	CASRPTGSYEQYF
TRBD1	few	TRBV7-2	TRBJ1-2	TGTGCCAGCAGCTTTGTAACAGGGGAGAACTATGGCTACACCTTC	CASSFVTGENYGYTF
-	-	TRBV20-1	TRBJ1-6	TGCAGTGCCGCCCCCGGCGGGGGACCCCTCCACTTT	CSAAPGGGPLHF
TRBD1	-	TRBV12-3/TRBV12-4	TRBJ2-2	TGTGCCAGCAGTTTGCAACTGGGACAGGGTCAGGCCGGGGAGCTGTTTTTT	CASSLQLGQGQAGELFF
-	few	TRBV7-2	TRBJ2-5	TGTGCCAGCAGCGCCCCGCCGGGACACAAAGCCGTGGGAGAGACCCAGTACTTC	CASSAPPGHKAVGETQYF
-	-	TRBV11-3	TRBJ2-1	TGTGCCAGCAGCTCGTACCAGGGGGGGGACCACAATGAGCAGTTCTTC	CASSSYQGGDHNEQFF
TRBD1	-	TRBV18	TRBJ1-5	TGTGCCAGCTCACCAGGGGCGCGACAGGGACAACAGACGATCAATCAGCCCCAGCATTTT	CASSPGARQGQQTINQPQHF
-	-	TRBV5-1	TRBJ2-2	TGCGCCAGCAGCCCTCTTTCGGCGGCCGGGGAGCTGTTTTTT	CASSPLSAAGELFF
TRBD2	many	TRBV7-2	TRBJ2-3	TGTGCCAGCAGCCCACTAGCGGGAGATACGCAGTATTTT	CASSPLAGDTQYF